This T cell receptor (beta chain) originates from a study of human T cells and chemical hapten exposure. Overall study findings and caveats: No change in TCRs above 1 in 1000 frequency was produced by DPC sensitization.

Concerning this clonotype itself: Its specificity is not known.

Library construction involved attaching unique molecular identifiers to individual cDNA molecules, which allowed quantitative, reproducible TCR counting. Per the authors' pipeline: Sample TCR counts, which ranged from about 20,000 to 690,600, had a median of roughly 92,000. TCRdb re-analysed the 5' RACE reads in MiXCR, keeping a single row per CDR3 protein. These V and J calls originate from TCRdb's pipeline instead of the authors' own analysis. The table records tens of thousands of distinct CDR3 sequences, around a sixth of them present only once. Extraction of total RNA was performed on unfractionated whole blood. Looked up from germline, CDR1 is SGHVS and CDR2 is FQNEAQ. The ends were cut back, 3 bases at V and 5 bases at J, with 8 bases in the middle. This CDR3 spans 13 amino acids.

This clonotype originated in a female donor in good health. This rearrangement joins TRBV7-8 to TRBJ2-1; the D is unclear. As DNA, the CDR3 is TGTGCCAGCAGCTTTCTGGAAAACAATGAGCAGTTCTTC. As protein: CASSFLENNEQFF.